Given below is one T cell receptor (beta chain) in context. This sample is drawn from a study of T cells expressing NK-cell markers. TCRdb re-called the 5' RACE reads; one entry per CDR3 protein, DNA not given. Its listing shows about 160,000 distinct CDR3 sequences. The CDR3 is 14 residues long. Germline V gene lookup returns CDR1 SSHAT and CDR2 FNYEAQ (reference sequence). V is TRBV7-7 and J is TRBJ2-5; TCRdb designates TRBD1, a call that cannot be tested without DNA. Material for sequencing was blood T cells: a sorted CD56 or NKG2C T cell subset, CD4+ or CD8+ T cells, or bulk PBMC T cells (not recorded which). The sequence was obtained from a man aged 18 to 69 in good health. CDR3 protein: CASSLGWGAETQYF.